Listed below are T cell receptor beta chains from one sample, sequenced in a study of blood T cell repertoires in COVID-19. Repertoires were generated with immunoSEQ multiplex PCR, while TCRdb's copy carries only in-frame clones and drops some. This table holds about 75,000 clones, roughly 86% found once. The specimen sequenced was peripheral blood. The receptors were gathered from a woman aged 45-60 years with acute or convalescent COVID-19. CDR3s include the opening cysteine and the closing phenylalanine or tryptophan. D genes are given only for firm matches. Expanded clones get a size class; other rows say once, few or many, or leave the size out.

d_call	j_call	clone_size	v_call	cdr3_nt	cdr3_aa
.	TRBJ1-5	.	TRBV5-4	TGTGCCAGCAGCGGGGACCGGGGGCAGCCCCAGCATTTT	CASSGDRGQPQHF
.	TRBJ2-2	.	TRBV5-6	TGTGCTTCACTTGCCGGGGGCACCGGGGAGCTGTTTTTT	CASLAGGTGELFF
TRBD1	TRBJ1-2	.	TRBV3-1/TRBV3-2	TGTGCCAGCAGCGCGTGGGACAGGGGATTTGAAGGCTACACCTTC	CASSAWDRGFEGYTF
.	TRBJ2-7	.	TRBV5-1	TGCGCCAGCAGCTTGGACAGCCAGACCTACGAGCAGTACTTC	CASSLDSQTYEQYF
TRBD1	TRBJ2-7	.	TRBV2	TGTGCCAGCAAACCCGGGACAGGGGGGGCCGAGCAGTACTTC	CASKPGTGGAEQYF
TRBD2	TRBJ2-7	.	TRBV28	TGTGCCAGCAGTTTAAACGAGCGGGGGGGTTCCTACGAGCAGTACTTC	CASSLNERGGSYEQYF
.	TRBJ1-1	.	TRBV6-4	TGTGCCAGCAGTGTACACCAGAACACTGAAGCTTTCTTT	CASSVHQNTEAFF
.	TRBJ2-1	.	TRBV30	TGTGCCTGGAGCTTCCCTGGGAGGACCTACAATGAGCAGTTCTTC	CAWSFPGRTYNEQFF
.	TRBJ1-4	.	TRBV9	TGTGCCAGCAGCAGAGCCCTCACAGGGTTGAGGGAAAAACTGTTTTTT	CASSRALTGLREKLFF
TRBD1	TRBJ2-3	.	TRBV5-1	TGCGCCAGCAGCTTGGCACAGGGGGCCACAGATACGCAGTATTTT	CASSLAQGATDTQYF
.	TRBJ2-7	.	TRBV2	TGTGCCAGCACTCAGGGGGGATTCACCTACGAGCAGTACTTC	CASTQGGFTYEQYF
TRBD2	TRBJ2-3	.	TRBV5-1	TGCGCCAGCAGAGGCGGGAGTACAGATACGCAGTATTTT	CASRGGSTDTQYF
TRBD2	TRBJ2-2	.	TRBV29-1	TGCAGCGTGGGCGGGAGTTGGAGCGGGGAGCTGTTTTTT	CSVGGSWSGELFF
.	TRBJ2-2	.	TRBV30	TGTGCCTGGACCAGGGGATTGGCCGGGGAGCTGTTTTTT	CAWTRGLAGELFF
.	TRBJ2-7	.	TRBV27	TGTGCCAGCAGTTATGGGGACAACACCTACGAGCAGTACTTC	CASSYGDNTYEQYF
.	TRBJ2-2	.	TRBV4-2	TGTGCCAGCAGCCACTTGACAGAGACGAACACCGGGGAGCTGTTTTTT	CASSHLTETNTGELFF
.	TRBJ2-7	.	TRBV7-8	TGTGCCAGCAGCTTAGCAGCGAAAACCTACGAGCAGTACTTC	CASSLAAKTYEQYF
.	TRBJ2-2	.	TRBV7-3	TGTGCCAGCAGCTTCGGCGGCCCGAACACCGGGGAGCTGTTTTTT	CASSFGGPNTGELFF
TRBD1	TRBJ1-6	.	TRBV19	TGTGCCAGTAGGGTCGGGACAGTATATTCACCCCTCCACTTT	CASRVGTVYSPLHF
TRBD1	TRBJ1-1	many	TRBV6-5	TGTGCCAGCAGGACAGGGCCTGAAGCTTTCTTT	CASRTGPEAFF
.	TRBJ1-4	once	TRBV7-7	TGTGCTAGCAGCCCCGGTTGGTCTGAAAAACTGTTTTTT	CASSPGWSEKLFF
TRBD2	TRBJ2-3	.	TRBV18	TGTGCCAGCTCAGCACTAGCGGGGGACACAGATACGCAGTATTTT	CASSALAGDTDTQYF
TRBD2	TRBJ2-1	.	TRBV11-3	TGTGCCAGCAGCTTAGATCTTGCCGCGGGAGGGTCGAATGAGCAGTTCTTC	CASSLDLAAGGSNEQFF
TRBD1	TRBJ1-2	once	TRBV2	TGTGCCAGCAGCCTCGGACAGGGGGCGAACTATGGCTACACCTTC	CASSLGQGANYGYTF
TRBD2	TRBJ2-7	.	TRBV3-1/TRBV3-2	TGTGCCAGCAGCCTACTAGCGGGAGGCCCCTACGAGCAGTACTTC	CASSLLAGGPYEQYF
TRBD1	TRBJ1-1	.	TRBV18	TGTGCCAGCTCACCTCTCGGACAGGCTGAAGCTTTCTTT	CASSPLGQAEAFF
TRBD1	TRBJ1-3	.	TRBV2	TGTGCCAGCAGTACCACAGGGGCGGCTGGAAACACCATATATTTT	CASSTTGAAGNTIYF
TRBD1	TRBJ1-2	.	TRBV28	TGTGCCAGCAGTACGGGGACAGGGGTATTGAGCGGCTACACCTTC	CASSTGTGVLSGYTF
.	TRBJ2-2	.	TRBV7-9	TGTGCCAGCAGAGGTCTAGCAGTCTACACCGGGGAGCTGTTTTTT	CASRGLAVYTGELFF
TRBD1	TRBJ2-7	.	TRBV28	TGTGCCGGGCAGGGGGCGGGTTACGAGCAGTACTTC	CAGQGAGYEQYF
TRBD2	TRBJ2-1	.	TRBV3-1/TRBV3-2	TGTGCCAGCAGCCAAGATCTGGCTAGCGGGGGGGCTGAGCAGTTCTTC	CASSQDLASGGAEQFF
.	TRBJ2-1	.	TRBV20-1	TGCGGGGCAGACACCCACAATGAGCAGTTCTTC	CGADTHNEQFF
TRBD2	TRBJ2-5	.	TRBV10-3	TGTGCCATCAGCTCCGGGACTAGTTTCGAGACCCAGTACTTC	CAISSGTSFETQYF
.	TRBJ2-3	.	TRBV14	TGTGCCAGCAGCCAAGCTTCCGATACGCAGTATTTT	CASSQASDTQYF
.	TRBJ1-5	.	TRBV20-1	TGCAGTGCTAGTAACAGTCAGAGCAATCAGCCCCAGCATTTT	CSASNSQSNQPQHF
.	TRBJ2-5	.	TRBV7-3	TGTGCCAGCAGCTTTGTCGGGGAGACCCAGTACTTC	CASSFVGETQYF
.	TRBJ2-5	.	TRBV9	TGTGCCAGCAGCCCGGTAGGGGCCGGGGAGACCCAGTACTTC	CASSPVGAGETQYF
TRBD1	TRBJ1-1	once	TRBV25-1	TGTGCCAGCAGTGAACCCAGGGGGGAAAACACTGAAGCTTTCTTT	CASSEPRGENTEAFF
TRBD1	TRBJ2-7	once	TRBV3-1/TRBV3-2	TGTGCCAGCAGCGTGGGACAGGGGGCGGTCGAGCAGTACTTC	CASSVGQGAVEQYF
.	TRBJ2-5	.	TRBV4-2	TGTGCCAGCAGCCAAGGGGTCCGGGACTCCGGCCCAGAGACCCAGTACTTC	CASSQGVRDSGPETQYF